These 3 T cell receptor beta chains were sequenced from one sample in a study of T-cell memory formation after mild COVID-19. TCRdb re-analysed the 5' RACE reads in MiXCR, keeping a single row per CDR3 protein. The sample carries about 290,000 distinct CDR3 sequences, around 15% recorded once. Sequencing input: PBMCs or a T cell subset sorted from them (not recorded which). The receptors shown here come from a man aged 18-30 years who had mild COVID-19 (a few samples of this study predate the infection). Cell type and time point are not known.

This clonotype was counted between two and nine times. The chain employs TRBV28 and TRBJ2-5; D assignment may be TRBD1 or TRBD2 (6 bases each). The germline V gene has CDR1 MDHEN and CDR2 SYDVKM. V gave up 8 bases and J gave up 5 bases, with 15 bases separating them. The CDR3 length is 13 residues. CDR3 protein: CASLGAAGETQYF. Written as DNA, the CDR3 is TGTGCCAGCCTGGGGGCAGCGGGCGAGACCCAGTACTTC.

This clonotype occurred a few times. The rearrangement joins TRBV5-1 to TRBJ2-1; D remains unclear. The CDR3 is 13 amino acids. Looked up from germline, CDR1 is SGHRS and CDR2 is YFSETQ. V gave up 2 bases and J gave up 7 bases, with 10 bases separating them. Here the CDR3 DNA reads TGCGCCAGCAGCTTTTCCACTCAGAATGAGCAGTTCTTC. It translates to CASSFSTQNEQFF.

The chain recombines TRBV20-1 with TRBJ2-5; 7 nucleotides agree with TRBD2. Trimming cost V 3 bases and J 2 bases; bases outside gene matches: 9. Germline V gene sequence: CDR1 DFQATT, CDR2 SNEGSKA (reference sequence). This CDR3 has 15 residues. In DNA form, the CDR3 reads TGCAGTGCTAGGGGCCTTGGGGGGGGGCAAGAGACCCAGTACTTC. Translated, it gives CSARGLGGGQETQYF.